This T cell receptor (beta chain) was retrieved from a study of T cells after yellow fever vaccination (dated by TCRdb to between 2018 and 2021). The study in broad terms: The SMART-Seq v4 Ultra Low Input RNA kit was used to prepare libraries from fractions with low cell numbers. To follow T-cell clones before and after both primary and booster YFV17D yellow fever vaccination, bulk TCR alpha and beta repertoires underwent longitudinal sequencing. The cohort comprised two healthy male donors, one aged 18 to 29 and one aged 30 to 40 years. Blood samples were taken at several timepoints before and after primary and secondary immunization, and bulk PBMC replicates and cell subsets were isolated.

According to the study, the label for this sample's treatment or condition signals: live attenuated yellow fever vaccine strain. A standard Ficoll-Paque protocol was used to isolate PBMCs from peripheral blood. CD4 and CD8 T-cell fractions were isolated with Dynabeads CD4 and CD8 positive selection kits. TriZol was used to extract RNA from bulk PBMCs, CD4 and CD8 fractions, and dextramer-positive and dextramer-negative fractions. Taken from the germline V gene (reference sequence), the CDR1 and CDR2 loops are MNHNY and SVGAGI. V sheds 10 bases and J sheds 10 bases, leaving 8 bases between their ends. The CDR3 contains 9 residues, cysteine and phenylalanine counted. Of all the DNA, just the CDR3 is kept, 27 bases in frame from base 1. The sample holds a few counts of this clonotype. Its target antigen remains unknown. No much larger clone is present one base from it, and per-base qualities are unavailable.

Synthesis of TCR cDNA relied on 5'RACE template switching, a step that introduced a universal primer site along with unique molecular identifiers. Priming of cDNA synthesis was performed from both the TCR alpha and TCR beta constant segments. Library amplification used two PCR steps, and the second PCR step added sample barcodes and sequencing adapters. Sequencing of libraries was performed on Illumina HiSeq 2500 (2x100 bp) or NovaSeq (2x150 bp). The authors' pipeline ran thus. MIGEC handled demultiplexing of reads and collapsing into UMI consensus sequences, while MiXCR performed V(D)J alignment. Vaccine-responding clonotypes were defined with edgeR using replicate PBMC samples, requiring FDR below 0.01 and a log2 fold change above 5 up to day 15. Bulk clonotypes were assigned CD4 or CD8 identity according to which sequenced CD4 or CD8 repertoire held them at higher abundance. TCRdb trimmed public reads at Q25 via fastp, called clones via MiXCR and kept in-frame beta chains. Entries are consolidated by CDR3 protein sequence, retaining the most common genes and DNA. TCRdb's processing, not the study's, gives the V and J calls here. Within this sample are 240,000 or so distinct CDR3 sequences, with about 7.1% of them counted one time only. The ten largest clones take up approximately 0.87% of the sample.

General findings and caveats noted by the study authors: Computational filtering was required because FACS-sorted repertoires could contain abundant contaminating clonotypes from the bulk population. After the booster, most of the clones that had expanded following primary vaccination were detected again (around 97% of CD4 and around nine tenths of CD8), which suggests that memory was broadly maintained. A small fraction of clonotypes appeared in both the CD4 and CD8 compartments, likely as a result of convergent recombination. The study included only a couple of donors, which limits how far the findings can be generalized. Compared with the primary T-cell response, the secondary T-cell response was weaker but faster, peaking on day 5 rather than day 15.

The material was CD4+ T cells sorted from PBMCs, obtained 15 days after the yellow fever booster vaccination. This receptor was taken from a young man who received the YFV17D yellow fever vaccine. The sequence joins TRBV6-6 to TRBJ1-5; the D gene identity is not certain. The CDR3 loop reads CATGRPQHF. The DNA sequence is given as TGTGCCACCGGACGACCCCAGCATTTT.